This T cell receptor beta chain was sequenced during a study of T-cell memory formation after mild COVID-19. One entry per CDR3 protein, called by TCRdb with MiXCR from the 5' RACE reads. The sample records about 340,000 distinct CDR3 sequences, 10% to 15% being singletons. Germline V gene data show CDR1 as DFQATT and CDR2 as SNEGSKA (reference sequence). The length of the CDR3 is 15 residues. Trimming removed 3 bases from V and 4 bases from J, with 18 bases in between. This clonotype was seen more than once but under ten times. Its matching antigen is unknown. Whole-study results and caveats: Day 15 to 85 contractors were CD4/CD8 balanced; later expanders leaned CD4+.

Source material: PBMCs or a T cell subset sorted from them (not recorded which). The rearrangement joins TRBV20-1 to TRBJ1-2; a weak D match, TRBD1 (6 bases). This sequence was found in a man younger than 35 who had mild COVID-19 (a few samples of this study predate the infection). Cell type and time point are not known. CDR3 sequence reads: CSASPETGEVYGYTF. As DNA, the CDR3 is TGCAGTGCTAGCCCCGAGACAGGAGAAGTCTATGGCTACACCTTC.